This entry lists 28 T cell receptor beta chains sequenced from one sample in a study of blood T cell repertoires in COVID-19. Method: immunoSEQ multiplex PCR; TCRdb's copy keeps in-frame clones and lacks some. The table has approximately 63,000 clones, 75% to 95% seen once. Sequencing used peripheral blood. The origin of the receptors is a human donor in a cohort sampled during active COVID-19.

The chain recombines TRBV18 with TRBJ2-7, with 8 bases fitting TRBD2. The germline V gene has CDR1 KGHSH and CDR2 LQKENI. With V trimmed by 3 bases and J by 2 bases, 3 bases remained unmatched. This CDR3 has 14 residues. The CDR3 region is CASSPSGGPYEQYF. CDR3 nucleotides: TGTGCCAGCTCACCGAGCGGGGGACCCTACGAGCAGTACTTC.

In this sample, this clone turned up once. This chain joins TRBV9 and TRBJ1-3; 9 bases are a match to TRBD1. The V gene's germline CDR1 is SGDLS and CDR2 YYNGEE. Trimming took 0 bases from V and 0 from J; bases not matched to a gene: 7. This CDR3 has 18 residues. The CDR3 reads CASSVASGQGSSGNTIYF. The CDR3 bases are TGTGCCAGCAGCGTAGCCTCGGGACAGGGAAGCTCTGGAAACACCATATATTTT. Complete variable domain (other parts from reference TRBV9 and TRBJ1-3): DSGVTQTPKHLITATGQRVTLRCSPRSGDLSVYWYQQSLDQGLQFLIQYYNGEERAKGNILERFSAQQFPDLHSELNLSSLELGDSALYFCASSVASGQGSSGNTIYFGEGSWLTVV.

This clone was found a few times. The chain has TRBV7-9 and TRBJ1-2; D is possibly TRBD1 (6 bases). V lost 5 bases and J lost 6, with 10 bases in between. CDR3 length equals 12 residues. Germline CDR1 and CDR2: SEHNR and FQNEAQ (reference sequence). The CDR3 region is CASSQYRDGYTF. The DNA of the CDR3 is TGTGCCAGCAGCCAATACAGGGATGGCTACACCTTC.

This clone appeared once. The chain is built from TRBV27 and TRBJ1-6, with D tentatively TRBD1 (5 bases). V lost 8 bases, J lost 5 bases, and 16 bases lay in between. The CDR3 contains 15 residues. CDR1 is MNHEY, CDR2 SMNVEV, per germline (reference sequence). The CDR3 is CASGEWGRDNSPLHF. CDR3 nucleotides: TGTGCCAGCGGAGAGTGGGGGAGGGATAATTCACCCCTCCACTTT.

This rearrangement joins TRBV30 to TRBJ1-1; TRBD1 might be the D (5 bases). CDR1 and CDR2 from the germline V gene are GTSNPN and SVGIG (reference sequence). This CDR3 comprises 14 residues. The V and J ends lost 0 bases and 3 bases respectively, with 11 bases between them. CDR3: CAWSVLAGHTEAFF. DNA for the CDR3: TGTGCCTGGAGTGTACTGGCAGGGCACACTGAAGCTTTCTTT.

The V and J genes are TRBV3-1 (or the pseudogene TRBV3-2) and TRBJ2-5, with TRBD1 matching 9 bases. The CDR3 loop spans 15 amino acids. CDR1 is LGHDT, CDR2 YNNKEL, per germline (reference sequence). The trim removed 2 bases at V and 5 bases at J, leaving 6 bases unmatched. For the CDR3, the DNA is TGTGCCAGCAGCCAATGGGACAGGGTTGGGGAGACCCAGTACTTC. Its translation: CASSQWDRVGETQYF.

The V gene is TRBV7-2, the J gene TRBJ2-2, with D possibly matching TRBD2 (5 bases). CDR3 length equals 17 residues. V was clipped by 8 bases and J by 2 bases, with 21 bases between them. The germline gives CDR1 SGHTA, CDR2 FQGNSA. The CDR3 loop reads CASRPPGRRANTGELFF. The CDR3 DNA follows: TGTGCCAGCCGACCCCCCGGGCGGCGGGCAAACACCGGGGAGCTGTTTTTT.

The gene calls are TRBV6-5 and TRBJ1-4; D perhaps matches TRBD1 (6 bases). The CDR3 length is 12 residues. V shed 7 bases and J shed 7 bases, with 10 bases lying between them. CDR1 is MNHEY, CDR2 SVGAGI, per germline. Here the CDR3 reads CASNRVLEKLFF. The CDR3 bases are TGTGCCAGCAACAGGGTACTTGAAAAACTGTTTTTT.

The chain combines TRBV11-2 with TRBJ2-1, with 8 bases aligning to TRBD2. V gave up 4 bases and J gave up 7 bases; unmatched junction bases: 15. From germline, CDR1 is SGHAT and CDR2 FQNNGV. The CDR3 contains 17 residues. CDR3 nucleotide sequence: TGTGCCAGCAGCTACCGGGCGGGGGGTTATATTAGGAATGAGCAGTTCTTC. Translation gives CASSYRAGGYIRNEQFF.

The chain has TRBV5-1 and TRBJ2-1; D may be TRBD1 (5 bases). The CDR3 has 16 amino acids. V lost 0 bases and J lost 6, with 16 bases in between. Germline loops: CDR1 SGHRS, CDR2 YFSETQ. CDR3 coding DNA: TGCGCCAGCAGCTTGGTGGTTGGGGCGACGTCCAATGAGCAGTTCTTC. It is translated as CASSLVVGATSNEQFF.

This chain links TRBV10-3 with TRBJ1-2, with 8 bases lining up with TRBD1. Germline loops: CDR1 ENHRY, CDR2 SYGVKD. Trimming took 2 bases from V and 8 from J; bases not matched to a gene: 7. The CDR3 extends over 14 amino acids. The CDR3 is CAISERQGAGGYTF. The CDR3 DNA reads TGTGCCATCAGTGAGCGGCAGGGGGCGGGCGGCTACACCTTC.

About this clone itself: One end of the junction is discordant with germline, which a read error may explain. V gene TRBV7-3 combines with J gene TRBJ2-2, with TRBD1 identical over 7 bases. CDR1 and CDR2 (germline): SGHTA, FQGTGA. This CDR3 is 15 amino acids long. CDR3 coding DNA: TGTGCCAGCAGCTCCCAGACAGGGACGCACCGGGGAGCTGTTTTT. Protein product: CASSSQTGTHRGAVF.

The chain joins TRBV18 to TRBJ1-4, with D uncertain. The CDR3 length is 14 residues. V dropped 0 bases and J dropped 0 bases, with 2 bases sitting between them. The germline V gene has CDR1 KGHSH and CDR2 LQKENI. The CDR3 spells CASSPPATNEKLFF. CDR3 DNA sequence: TGTGCCAGCTCACCACCCGCAACTAATGAAAAACTGTTTTTT.

The chain uses TRBV5-1 and TRBJ1-1; D is unresolved. V lost 4 bases and J 1 base, leaving 11 bases between the germline ends. From germline, CDR1 is SGHRS and CDR2 YFSETQ. The CDR3 runs 14 residues. The CDR3 DNA is TGCGCCAGCAGCCAGACCACAGCGAACACTGAAGCTTTCTTT. Encoded protein: CASSQTTANTEAFF.

The rearrangement joins TRBV9 to TRBJ1-2; the D gene is possibly TRBD1 (6 bases). Germline CDR1 and CDR2: SGDLS and YYNGEE. The CDR3 extends over 14 amino acids. V was pared by 4 bases and J by 7 bases, with 17 bases between. Here the CDR3 reads CASSLLRDISGYTF. CDR3 bases: TGTGCCAGCAGCCTATTAAGGGACATCTCTGGCTACACCTTC.

This clone was observed a single time. V is TRBV3-1 (or the pseudogene TRBV3-2) and J is TRBJ1-4; D may be TRBD1 (6 bases). CDR1 LGHDT and CDR2 YNNKEL come from the germline V gene (reference sequence). CDR3 size: 16 residues. The ends were cut back, 3 bases at V and 2 bases at J, with 13 bases in the middle. The CDR3 coding sequence is TGTGCCAGCAGCCAGCACCTCGACAGGACTAATGAAAAACTGTTTTTT. It translates to CASSQHLDRTNEKLFF.

The chain links TRBV7-9 to TRBJ1-5; maybe TRBD1 (5 bases). CDR1 and CDR2 (germline): SEHNR, FQNEAQ (reference sequence). Trimming removed 0 bases at V and 2 bases at J, with 8 bases between. The CDR3 sequence is 15 residues long. Here the CDR3 DNA reads TGTGCCAGCAGCTTAGCCAGGGATGGCAATCAGCCCCAGCATTTT. It specifies CASSLARDGNQPQHF.

The chain employs TRBV11-2 and TRBJ2-7, with D perhaps TRBD2 (5 bases). Germline V lookup: CDR1 SGHAT, CDR2 FQNNGV. V was pared by 6 bases and J by 3 bases, with 15 bases between. The length of the CDR3 is 14 residues. CDR3 region: CASSFTRGIYEQYF. CDR3 in DNA: TGTGCCAGCAGTTTCACACGAGGGATCTACGAGCAGTACTTC.

The J gene is TRBJ1-2, the V gene TRBV28; D possibly corresponds to TRBD1 (5 bases). V was cut by 2 bases and J by 3 bases, with 13 bases left in between. Germline values: CDR1 MDHEN, CDR2 SYDVKM. The length of the CDR3 is 15 residues. CDR3 DNA: TGTGCCAGCAGTTTAGTTGGGGGGTTGGACTATGGCTACACCTTC. Residues: CASSLVGGLDYGYTF.

J is TRBJ2-7 and V is TRBV6-1, with 9 bases aligning to TRBD1. This CDR3 has 15 amino acids. Germline V gene data show CDR1 as MNHNS and CDR2 as SASEGT. The V gene end was trimmed by 3 bases and the J gene end by 1 base; junction bases not matched to a gene: 4. This chain's CDR3 is CASSDAGTGSYEQYF. CDR3 DNA sequence: TGTGCCAGCAGTGATGCTGGGACAGGGTCCTACGAGCAGTACTTC.

The chain employs TRBV3-1 (or the pseudogene TRBV3-2) and TRBJ2-1; 8 bases fit TRBD2. The J segment lost 0 bases and the V segment lost 3 bases, leaving 7 bases of the junction unmatched. CDR1 and CDR2 from the germline V gene are LGHDT and YNNKEL (reference sequence). This CDR3 region has 17 residues. The CDR3 protein is CASSHSAREDSYNEQFF. Written as DNA, the CDR3 is TGTGCCAGCAGCCATTCGGCGCGGGAGGACTCCTACAATGAGCAGTTCTTC.

The V gene is TRBV5-4, the J gene TRBJ2-3; 9 positions agree with TRBD1. Germline V lookup: CDR1 SGHNT, CDR2 YYREEE (reference sequence). The trim removed 4 bases at V and 0 bases at J, leaving 3 bases unmatched. The CDR3 sequence is 15 residues long. The chain's CDR3 is CASSLGQGSTDTQYF. Here the CDR3 DNA reads TGTGCCAGCAGCCTCGGACAGGGGAGCACAGATACGCAGTATTTT.

The chain combines TRBV30 with TRBJ1-4; D might be TRBD1 (5 bases). Germline-derived CDR1 and CDR2 are GTSNPN and SVGIG (reference sequence). Trimming cost V 6 bases and J 4 bases, with 12 bases left between them. There are 13 residues in the CDR3. The CDR3 loop reads CACNAGGNEKLFF. CDR3 in DNA: TGTGCCTGCAATGCCGGGGGTAATGAAAAACTGTTTTTT.

This clone was observed a few times. V is TRBV7-9 and J is TRBJ2-5; a weak D match, TRBD2 (6 bases). The CDR3 consists of 17 residues. The V end lost 5 bases, the J end lost 0 bases, and 19 bases lay between the germline ends. The germline V gene has CDR1 SEHNR and CDR2 FQNEAQ (reference sequence). CDR3 sequence (DNA): TGTGCCAGCAGCCACCCCAGGGAAGAGCGGGACCAAGAGACCCAGTACTTC. This translates into CASSHPREERDQETQYF.

This clone was seen only once. The chain recombines TRBV28 with TRBJ2-4, with TRBD1 matching 8 bases. Germline V gene lookup returns CDR1 MDHEN and CDR2 SYDVKM. With 5 bases clipped from V and 5 bases from J, the junction kept 5 bases outside the gene matches. The CDR3 sequence is 14 residues long. For the CDR3, the DNA is TGTGCCAGCAGTCCCCCAGGGGGCGAAAACATTCAGTACTTC. Translating it yields CASSPPGGENIQYF.

This clone appeared a single time. The chain carries TRBV7-3 and TRBJ2-1, with D unclear. Germline V gives CDR1 SGHTA, CDR2 FQGTGA. V was cut by 1 base and J by 8 bases, with 18 bases left in between. The CDR3 contains 16 residues. CDR3 loop: CASSLNLALTTDEQFF. The DNA for the CDR3 is TGTGCCAGCAGCTTAAATCTGGCGCTAACTACGGATGAGCAGTTCTTC.

The V gene is TRBV5-6, the J gene TRBJ1-5, with 7 bases identical to TRBD1. CDR3 length: 16 residues. V was pared by 4 bases and J by 0 bases, with 7 bases of the junction left unmatched. Germline loops: CDR1 SGHDT, CDR2 YYEEEE. The CDR3 region is CASSRTGTTSNQPQHF. CDR3 sequence (DNA): TGTGCCAGCAGCCGGACAGGAACTACTAGCAATCAGCCCCAGCATTTT.

This chain connects TRBV18 to TRBJ2-1, with 8 bases lining up with TRBD2. CDR3 length: 16 amino acids. Germline assignment: CDR1 KGHSH and CDR2 LQKENI. V gave up 0 bases and J gave up 8 bases; unmatched junction bases: 9. The CDR3: CASSPPGAGAVHEQFF. The CDR3 DNA is TGTGCCAGCTCACCACCGGGAGCGGGAGCTGTGCATGAGCAGTTCTTC.